The clone carrying this T cell receptor beta chain was seen more than once but under ten times. The target antigen is unknown. The data derive from a study of metastatic and nonmetastatic thyroid tumors. Study context: Repertoire data that came from the blood and tumor or nodule tissue of malignant and benign thyroid patients were compared.

Patients had received no treatment of any kind before thyroid surgery. Study results and limitations: In blood and tumor, TCR beta diversity was reportedly significantly higher in malignant thyroid tumors than in benign nodules.

Deletions cut 0 bases from V and 5 bases from J, with 11 bases between. Germline assignment: CDR1 MNHEY and CDR2 SVGEGT. CDR3 length: 15 residues. TCRdb re-analyzed the PCR reads through MiXCR. The sample yields tens of thousands of clones, more than 15% seen once. This TCR came from a female donor with papillary thyroid cancer or a benign thyroid nodule (not recorded which). Some clones in this sample may be carry-over from other donors' samples. The sequencing sample was made of blood. This rearrangement joins TRBV6-2 or TRBV6-3 to TRBJ1-5, with D perhaps matching TRBD1 (5 bases). The CDR3 is CASSYSTGSDQPQHF. The DNA of the CDR3 is TGTGCCAGCAGTTACTCCACAGGATCTGATCAGCCCCAGCATTTT.